This TCR beta chain was found in a study of blood T cell repertoires in COVID-19. Produced via immunoSEQ multiplex PCR; TCRdb's table is partial and in-frame only. This table holds about 130,000 clones, roughly 80% found once. Losses at the gene ends were 4 bases for V and 1 base for J; bases not matched to a gene: 4. The germline V gene encodes CDR1 SGHRS and CDR2 YFSETQ. The CDR3 runs 14 residues. The sequence was collected from a woman of 80 years or more with acute or convalescent COVID-19. Material: peripheral blood. This chain links TRBV5-1 with TRBJ1-1; TRBD1 matches 7 bases. The CDR3 nucleotides are TGCGCCAGCAGCCGGGACAGCGGGAACACTGAAGCTTTCTTT. It codes for CASSRDSGNTEAFF.